Sequencing of this T cell receptor beta chain was carried out in a study of radiotherapy plus CTLA-4 blockade in lung cancer. This clone was seen only a few times. The J segment lost 11 bases and the V segment lost 6 bases, leaving 6 bases of the junction unmatched. The CDR3 totals 12 residues. In germline, CDR1 is SNHLY, CDR2 FYNNEI. Sequenced by immunoSEQ multiplex PCR; TCRdb stores in-frame clones only, minus some. This sample carries approximately 14,000 clones, 55% to 80% of them seen once, and the ten largest clones take 46%. This receptor was obtained from a human donor with non-small cell lung cancer whose response to radiotherapy plus ipilimumab could not be evaluated. Sequenced material: peripheral blood, taken from a patient treated with radiotherapy plus ipilimumab. The rearrangement joins TRBV2 to TRBJ1-1; 10 nucleotides line up with TRBD1. The CDR3 region is CASRMDRGYAFF. Written as DNA, the CDR3 is TGTGCCAGCAGAATGGACAGGGGGTATGCTTTCTTT.